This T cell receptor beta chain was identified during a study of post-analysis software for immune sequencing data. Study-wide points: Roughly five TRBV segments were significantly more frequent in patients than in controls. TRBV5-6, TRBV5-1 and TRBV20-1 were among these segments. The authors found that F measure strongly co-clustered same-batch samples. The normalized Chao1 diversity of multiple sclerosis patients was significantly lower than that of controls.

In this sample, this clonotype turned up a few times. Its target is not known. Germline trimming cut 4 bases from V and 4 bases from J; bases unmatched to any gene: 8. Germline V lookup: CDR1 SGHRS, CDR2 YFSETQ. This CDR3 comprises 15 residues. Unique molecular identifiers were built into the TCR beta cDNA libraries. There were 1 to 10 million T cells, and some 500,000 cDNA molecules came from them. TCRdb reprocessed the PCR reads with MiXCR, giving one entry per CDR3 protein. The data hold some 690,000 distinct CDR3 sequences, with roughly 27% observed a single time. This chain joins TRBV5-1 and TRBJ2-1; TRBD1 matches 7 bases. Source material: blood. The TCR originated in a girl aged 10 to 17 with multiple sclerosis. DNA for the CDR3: TGCGCCAGCAGCGTAACCGGGACAGTGTACAATGAGCAGTTCTTC. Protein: CASSVTGTVYNEQFF.